This T cell receptor beta chain appears in the sequencing data of a study of Ad26.COV2.S vaccination and SARS-CoV-2 variants. The CDR3 is 16 amino acids. The V gene lost 6 bases and the J gene lost 4 bases, with 19 bases spanning the gap. The V gene's germline CDR1 is MDHEN and CDR2 SYDVKM. Only in-frame clones appear in the TCRdb table, and some are missing; sequencing was by immunoSEQ multiplex PCR. The sample shows 400,000 to 450,000 clones, around 90% of them seen only once. Treatment in this sample: 15 to 20 received Ad26.COV2.S at low or high dose, single or two shots; 5 received placebo; per-sample allocation not given. The samples date from day 63 after the first vaccine or placebo injection.

The sequences come from peripheral blood, collected in a trial of Ad26.COV2.S vaccine versus placebo. The TCR was taken from a person between 18 and 65 years old who received the Ad26.COV2.S COVID-19 vaccine or a placebo. The J gene is TRBJ2-1, the V gene TRBV28; no definite D call. The CDR3 loop is CASSFLSTGPYNEQFF. The CDR3 DNA reads as TGTGCCAGCAGCTTCCTTTCCACCGGCCCTTACAATGAGCAGTTCTTC.